The 15 T cell receptor beta chains presented below share a single source sample, sequenced in a study of preoperative IRX-2 immunotherapy in early breast cancer. Profiled with immunoSEQ multiplex PCR; TCRdb holds only in-frame clones, not every one. The data show approximately 12,000 clones, approximately 91% seen once. Treatment meaning: preoperative locoregional IRX-2 cytokine immunotherapy. The biological material was taken from a patient treated with IRX-2 immunotherapy. These receptors were obtained from a human donor with breast cancer.

V and J are TRBV5-8 and TRBJ1-5; D remains unclear. The CDR3 consists of 14 residues. The ends were cut back, 2 bases at V and 7 bases at J, with 13 bases in the middle. The germline CDR1 and CDR2 sequences are SGHTS and YDEGEE. The CDR3 coding sequence is TGTGCCAGCAGCTTAGCGGGGTCGGTCCAGCCCCAGCATTTT. Its protein product is CASSLAGSVQPQHF.

The CDR3 DNA is TGTGCCAGCAGCTCCCAGGGGGCCTCCTACAATGAGCAGTTCTTC. This gives the protein CASSSQGASYNEQFF. The J gene is TRBJ2-1, the V gene TRBV11-3; 8 nucleotides align to TRBD1. Unmatched junction bases numbered 2, after V lost 4 bases and J lost 0 bases. There are 15 residues in the CDR3. Germline V gene data show CDR1 as SGHNT and CDR2 as YENEEA.

This chain joins TRBV29-1 and TRBJ1-1; D gene ambiguous. V lost 1 base and J 0 bases, leaving 6 bases between the germline ends. This CDR3 region has 13 residues. From germline, CDR1 is SQVTM and CDR2 ANQGSEA. The CDR3 nucleotides read TGCAGCGTTGAAGTGATAATGAACACTGAAGCTTTCTTT. This sequence encodes CSVEVIMNTEAFF.

The chain has TRBV2 and TRBJ2-3; D is unclear. Germline V gene lookup returns CDR1 SNHLY and CDR2 FYNNEI. This CDR3 region has 10 residues. V was pared by 5 bases and J by 7 bases, with 4 bases between. The CDR3 is CASSTHTQYF. In DNA form, the CDR3 reads TGTGCCAGCAGTACACATACGCAGTATTTT.

This chain uses TRBV2 with TRBJ1-2, with D perhaps matching TRBD1 (5 bases). Trimming stripped 3 bases from V and 6 bases from J, with 20 bases between. Germline CDR1 is SNHLY and CDR2 is FYNNEI. This CDR3 comprises 16 residues. CDR3 loop: CASSDLQLRGADGYTF. The CDR3, as DNA: TGTGCCAGCAGTGACCTACAATTGAGGGGCGCGGATGGCTACACCTTC.

The chain carries TRBV29-1 and TRBJ1-4; 11 positions match TRBD1. J gave up 6 bases and V 1 base, and 1 base lay outside the gene matches. Germline CDR1 reads SQVTM; CDR2 reads ANQGSEA. This CDR3 has 14 amino acids. The CDR3 nucleotides are TGCAGCGTTGAAGGGGGACAGGGGGATGAAAAACTGTTTTTT. This gives the protein CSVEGGQGDEKLFF.

CDR3 sequence reads: CASSQGGANEKLFF. Here the CDR3 DNA reads TGCGCCAGCAGCCAGGGGGGGGCTAATGAAAAACTGTTTTTT. The rearrangement uses TRBV5-1 and TRBJ1-4, with 7 bases identical to TRBD1. The CDR3 has 14 amino acids. Germline CDR1 reads SGHRS; CDR2 reads YFSETQ. Losses at the gene ends were 4 bases for V and 3 bases for J; bases not matched to a gene: 3.

The chain uses TRBV6-5 and TRBJ1-2; TRBD1 aligns across 7 bases. In germline, CDR1 is MNHEY, CDR2 SVGAGI. The CDR3 consists of 15 residues. V trimming: 4 bases; J trimming: 4 bases; junction bases outside the gene matches: 9. Here the CDR3 DNA reads TGTGCCAGCAGTTCGCCTTTGACAGGGCTCTATGGCTACACCTTC. Amino acids: CASSSPLTGLYGYTF.

The gene calls are TRBV4-1 and TRBJ1-2; D is uncertain. The CDR3 is 15 residues long. The V gene lost 0 bases and the J gene lost 5 bases, with 13 bases spanning the gap. Germline CDR1 and CDR2: MGHRA and YSYEKL. The CDR3 is CASSQDRQTAYGYTF. CDR3 DNA: TGCGCCAGCAGCCAAGATCGGCAGACTGCGTATGGCTACACCTTC.

The chain employs TRBV9 and TRBJ2-7, with a possible D match to TRBD1 (6 bases). Germline V gives CDR1 SGDLS, CDR2 YYNGEE. This CDR3 is 15 amino acids long. V lost 3 bases, J lost 4 bases, and 17 bases lay in between. The CDR3 sequence is CASSAGQPKVYEQYV. The CDR3 DNA follows: TGTGCCAGCAGCGCTGGACAGCCGAAGGTGTACGAGCAGTACGTC.

The chain uses TRBV10-3 and TRBJ1-3, with 7 bases that match TRBD1. V was pared by 10 bases and J by 3 bases, with 9 bases of the junction left unmatched. CDR3 length: 14 residues. Germline CDR1 and CDR2: ENHRY and SYGVKD. The CDR3 nucleotides read TGTGCCACCCTGGGACAGAGTGATGGAAACACCATATATTTT. This encodes CATLGQSDGNTIYF.

The rearrangement uses TRBV5-1 and TRBJ2-5; no reliable D call. The end of the DNA is better explained by TRBJ2-7, so the J call may be wrong. CDR3 size: 15 residues. The V gene's germline CDR1 is SGHRS and CDR2 YFSETQ. The CDR3, as DNA: TGCGCCAGCAGCTTGGCCGGAACCAACGCCTACGAGCAGTACTTC. The encoded protein is CASSLAGTNAYEQYF.

The rearrangement joins TRBV6-5 to TRBJ2-7; D gene unclear. Germline V gives CDR1 MNHEY, CDR2 SVGAGI. CDR3 length: 14 amino acids. The V gene lost 5 bases and the J gene lost 0 bases, with 11 bases spanning the gap. The CDR3 sequence: CASSTQRSSYEQYF. The CDR3 region has the DNA TGTGCCAGCAGTACTCAGAGGAGCTCCTACGAGCAGTACTTC.

This clone was observed a handful of times. The chain combines TRBV18 with TRBJ1-2, with 8 bases matching TRBD1. The CDR3 has 15 residues. CDR1 and CDR2 from the germline V gene are KGHSH and LQKENI. V lost 0 bases, J lost 8 bases, and 8 bases stayed unmatched. CDR3: CASSPPTDRVWGYTF. As DNA, the CDR3 is TGTGCCAGCTCACCACCTACGGACAGGGTTTGGGGCTACACCTTC.

The V call is TRBV10-3, the J call TRBJ2-2; D is possibly TRBD2 (6 bases). V lost 0 bases, J lost 6 bases, and 8 bases lay in between. From germline, CDR1 is ENHRY and CDR2 SYGVKD. This CDR3 contains 14 residues. The CDR3 sequence is CAISESGLSGELFF. The CDR3 coding sequence is TGTGCCATCAGTGAGTCCGGACTATCCGGGGAGCTGTTTTTT.